Here is one T cell receptor beta chain with its context. Its antigen is undetermined. The sequenced template was RNA, covering the TCR beta CDR3 region. HTBI primers were employed in first-round RT-PCR, then a second-round multiplex PCR followed. Using its own MiXCR run on the multiplex PCR reads, TCRdb lists one record per CDR3 protein. The repertoire holds over a million distinct CDR3 sequences, with less than 45% as singletons. The sample originates from a study of Graves' ophthalmopathy and Graves' hyperthyroidism. Study-level information: A follow-up of 18 months without ophthalmopathy meant that hyperthyroidism was stable. Study outcomes and limitations: Forecasting of ophthalmopathy progression by the model achieved 60% to 71% sensitivity and approximately 72% specificity. Appearing in blood as well were most expanded thyroid clonotypes above 0.001 frequency.

Patients newly diagnosed with hyperthyroidism, under 2 months' duration, were aged 18 to 65, the study reports. The V end lost 6 bases, the J end lost 4 bases, and 18 bases lay between the germline ends. Per the germline V gene, CDR1 is ENHRY and CDR2 is SYGVKD. The CDR3 covers 16 residues. This TCR was recovered from an adult man with Graves' hyperthyroidism. The chain uses TRBV10-3 and TRBJ2-2; possibly TRBD1 or TRBD2 for D (5 bases each). Material: peripheral blood or thyroid tissue (not recorded which). The CDR3 sequence is CAISPTGEGITGELFF. In nucleotides, the CDR3 is TGTGCCATCAGCCCTACGGGCGAGGGGATCACCGGGGAGCTGTTTTTT.